These T cell receptor beta chains were read from a single sample in a study of CD8 T cells in ankylosing spondylitis. Using its own MiXCR run on the 5' RACE reads, TCRdb lists one record per CDR3 protein. Here the sample spans roughly 490,000 distinct CDR3 sequences, over 4% being singletons. The sample comprised blood, either unsorted or a sorted T cell fraction (not recorded which). Every receptor here comes from a male donor with ankylosing spondylitis. The CDR3 runs from the conserved cysteine through the conserved F or W. Each record gives: V gene, J gene, D gene, clone size, CDR3 protein, CDR3 DNA. The D gene is left open where the match is weak. Size is omitted from some rows. Given values are once, few, many or a class for expanded clones.

TRBV5-1	TRBJ1-2	TRBD1	many	CASSLAVDRGPSGYTF	TGCGCCAGCAGCTTGGCCGTGGACAGGGGGCCCAGTGGCTACACCTTC
TRBV9	TRBJ1-2	-	many	CASSPPFLYGYTF	TGTGCCAGCAGCCCCCCCTTCCTATATGGCTACACCTTC
TRBV6-5	TRBJ2-5	-	many	CASSLLPSGGGETQYF	TGTGCCAGCAGCTTACTCCCCTCCGGGGGTGGAGAGACCCAGTACTTC
TRBV7-9	TRBJ2-1	TRBD1	few	CASSITGGIINEQFF	TGTGCCAGCAGCATTACAGGGGGCATTATTAATGAGCAGTTCTTC
TRBV11-2	TRBJ1-1	-	many	CASGPRNTEAFF	TGTGCGTCGGGGCCCCGGAACACTGAAGCTTTCTTT
TRBV18	TRBJ2-7	TRBD1	many	CASSQTGIPGYEQYF	TGTGCCAGCTCACAGACAGGGATCCCGGGCTACGAGCAGTACTTC
TRBV5-1	TRBJ2-7	TRBD1	-	CASSSWGFGTEAYEQYF	TGCGCCAGCAGCTCCTGGGGGTTTGGGACAGAAGCCTACGAGCAGTACTTC
TRBV9	TRBJ2-7	-	many	CASSVGRYRSYEQYF	TGTGCCAGCAGCGTAGGTCGGTACCGCTCCTACGAGCAGTACTTC
TRBV28	TRBJ1-1	-	many	CATFGREDYPYLLNTEAFF	TGTGCCACCTTCGGGAGGGAAGACTATCCTTATCTCCTGAACACTGAAGCTTTCTTT
TRBV20-1	TRBJ2-5	-	many	CSARDPYLRTQYF	TGCAGTGCTAGAGATCCCTACTTGAGGACCCAGTACTTC
TRBV24-1	TRBJ2-1	-	many	CATSTRPGYNEQFF	TGTGCCACCAGTACCCGACCCGGCTACAATGAGCAGTTCTTC